These 7 T cell receptor beta chains originate from one sample sequenced in a study of T cell responses to AZD1222 COVID-19 vaccine. The method was immunoSEQ multiplex PCR; TCRdb's version includes in-frame clones alone and lacks a portion of them. Among approximately 100,000 clones listed, around 87% were seen once. The sample here was peripheral blood, taken 28 days after the second AZD1222 dose. These receptors all come from an adult who received the AZD1222 COVID-19 vaccine.

The J gene is TRBJ1-4, the V gene TRBV28; D might be TRBD1 (6 bases). This CDR3 spans 14 amino acids. V was trimmed by 7 bases and J by 3 bases, leaving 12 bases between them. Germline CDR1 is MDHEN and CDR2 is SYDVKM. The CDR3 DNA sequence: TGTGCCAGCAAATTAGGGGGGGCTAATGAAAAACTGTTTTTT. Protein sequence: CASKLGGANEKLFF.

This rearrangement joins TRBV2 to TRBJ1-2; D gene ambiguous. Germline loops: CDR1 SNHLY, CDR2 FYNNEI. This CDR3 is built from 12 residues. V was cut by 8 bases and J by 9 bases, with 16 bases left in between. For the CDR3, the DNA is TGTGCCAGCCACTATATGACTCGGAGCTACACCTTC. It encodes CASHYMTRSYTF.

The V gene is TRBV2, the J gene TRBJ1-5, with D hard to call. The CDR3 contains 12 residues. Germline CDR1 SNHLY, CDR2 FYNNEI. V lost 7 bases, J lost 7 bases, and 11 bases lay in between. The CDR3: CASKGEGQPQHF. The DNA for the CDR3 is TGTGCCAGCAAAGGCGAGGGCCAGCCCCAGCATTTT.

The CDR3 loop reads CASSLADYTNYGYTF. The CDR3, as DNA: TGCGCCAGCAGCTTGGCCGACTATACTAACTATGGCTACACCTTC. This chain joins TRBV5-1 and TRBJ1-2; no firm D call. The germline V and J ends were trimmed by 0 bases and 0 bases, with 9 bases remaining between them. The CDR3 length is 15 residues. The germline gives CDR1 SGHRS, CDR2 YFSETQ.

V is TRBV27 and J is TRBJ2-1, with D tentatively TRBD1 or TRBD2 (5 bases each). The CDR3 has 14 residues. CDR1 and CDR2 (germline): MNHEY, SMNVEV (reference sequence). V was pared by 5 bases and J by 8 bases, with 16 bases between. The CDR3 spells CASSPRGEGHEQFF. Written as DNA, the CDR3 is TGTGCCAGCAGTCCCCGAGGAGAGGGGCATGAGCAGTTCTTC.

This clone showed up just a few times. This rearrangement joins TRBV7-9 to TRBJ2-3; 7 nucleotides align to TRBD1. The germline CDR1 and CDR2 sequences are SEHNR and FQNEAQ (reference sequence). The CDR3 covers 16 residues. V lost 5 bases and J lost 0; bases outside the gene matches: 8. CDR3 sequence reads: CASSLTGTVSTDTQYF. Written as DNA, the CDR3 is TGTGCCAGCAGCCTGACCGGGACAGTTAGCACAGATACGCAGTATTTT. Based on the CDR3 plus reference TRBV7-9 and TRBJ2-3, the full variable domain is DTGVSQNPRHKITKRGQNVTFRCDPISEHNRLYWYRQTLGQGPEFLTYFQNEAQLEKSRLLSDRFSAERPKGSFSTLEIQRTEQGDSAMYLCASSLTGTVSTDTQYFGPGTRLTVL.

The CDR3 DNA sequence: TGTGCCAGCGGATCGCAGATCAATCAGCCCCAGCATTTT. This gives the protein CASGSQINQPQHF. The chain combines TRBV27 with TRBJ1-5; D call uncertain. Trimming shortened V by 8 bases and J by 3 bases, and 11 bases separated the two germline ends. The CDR3 is made up of 13 amino acids. CDR1 MNHEY and CDR2 SMNVEV come from the germline V gene (reference sequence).